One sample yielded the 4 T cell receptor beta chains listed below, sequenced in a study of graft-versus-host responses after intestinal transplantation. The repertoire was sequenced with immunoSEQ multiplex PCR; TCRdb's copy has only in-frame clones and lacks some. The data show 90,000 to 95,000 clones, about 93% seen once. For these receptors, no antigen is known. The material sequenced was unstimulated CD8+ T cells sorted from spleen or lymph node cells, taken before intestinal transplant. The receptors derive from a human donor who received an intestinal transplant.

This CDR3 reads CASSMGTSGYNEQFF. The DNA for the CDR3 is TGTGCCAGCAGCATGGGGACTAGCGGTTACAATGAGCAGTTCTTC. This sequence joins TRBV7-6 and TRBJ2-1; 11 bases line up with TRBD2. With V trimmed by 5 bases and J by 4 bases, 4 bases remained unmatched. The CDR3 has 15 residues. Germline CDR1 is SGHVS and CDR2 is FNYEAQ. The variable domain in full, with the rest retrieved from reference TRBV7-6 and TRBJ2-1, is GAGVSQSPRYKVTKRGQDVALRCDPISGHVSLYWYRQALGQGPEFLTYFNYEAQQDKSGLPNDRFSAERPEGSISTLTIQRTEQRDSAMYRCASSMGTSGYNEQFFGPGTRLTVL.

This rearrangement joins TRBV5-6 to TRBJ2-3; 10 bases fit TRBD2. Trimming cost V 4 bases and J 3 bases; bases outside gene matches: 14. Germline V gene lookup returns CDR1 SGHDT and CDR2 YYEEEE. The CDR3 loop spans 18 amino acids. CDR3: CASSAPQREGQVTDTQYF. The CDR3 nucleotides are TGTGCCAGCAGCGCCCCACAGCGGGAGGGCCAAGTTACAGATACGCAGTATTTT.

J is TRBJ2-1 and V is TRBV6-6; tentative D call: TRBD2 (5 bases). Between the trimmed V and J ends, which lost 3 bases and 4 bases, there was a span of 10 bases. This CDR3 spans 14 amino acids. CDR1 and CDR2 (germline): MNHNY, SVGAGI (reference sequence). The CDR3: CASSYTRGYNEQFF. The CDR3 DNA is TGTGCCAGCAGTTATACCAGAGGGTACAATGAGCAGTTCTTC.

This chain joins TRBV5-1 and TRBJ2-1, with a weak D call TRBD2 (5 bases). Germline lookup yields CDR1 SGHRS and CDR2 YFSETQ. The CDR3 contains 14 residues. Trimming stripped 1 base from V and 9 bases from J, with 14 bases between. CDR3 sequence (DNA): TGCGCCAGCAGCTTGAAGTTTTTAGGAGGTGAGCAGTTCTTC. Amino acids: CASSLKFLGGEQFF.